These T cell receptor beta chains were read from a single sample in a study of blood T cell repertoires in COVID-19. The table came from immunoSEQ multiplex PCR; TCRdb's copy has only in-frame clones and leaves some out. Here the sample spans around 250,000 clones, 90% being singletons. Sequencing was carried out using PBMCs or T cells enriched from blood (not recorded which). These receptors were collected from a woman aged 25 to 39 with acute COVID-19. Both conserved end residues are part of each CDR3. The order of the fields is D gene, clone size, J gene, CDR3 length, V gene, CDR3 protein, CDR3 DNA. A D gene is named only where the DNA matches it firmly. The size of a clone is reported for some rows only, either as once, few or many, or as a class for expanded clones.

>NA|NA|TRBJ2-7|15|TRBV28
CASSRPGGFAYEQYF
TGTGCCAGCAGTCGTCCTGGAGGATTCGCCTACGAGCAGTACTTC
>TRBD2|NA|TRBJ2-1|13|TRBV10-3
CATASGRGFEQFF
TGTGCCACAGCTAGCGGGAGAGGCTTTGAGCAGTTCTTC
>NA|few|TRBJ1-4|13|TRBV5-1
CASSLGADEKLFF
TGCGCCAGCAGTCTGGGGGCGGATGAAAAACTGTTTTTT
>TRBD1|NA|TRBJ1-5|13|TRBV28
CASTATGVQPQHF
TGTGCCAGCACCGCCACAGGGGTTCAGCCCCAGCATTTT
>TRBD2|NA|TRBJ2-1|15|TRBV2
CASNSGLAFYNEQFF
TGTGCCAGCAACTCGGGACTAGCCTTTTACAATGAGCAGTTCTTC
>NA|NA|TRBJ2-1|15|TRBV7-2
CASSFVRSSYNEQFF
TGTGCCAGCAGCTTCGTGAGGAGCTCCTACAATGAGCAGTTCTTC
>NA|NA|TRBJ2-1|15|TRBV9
CASSVGRASYNEQFF
TGTGCCAGCAGCGTAGGCAGGGCATCCTACAATGAGCAGTTCTTC
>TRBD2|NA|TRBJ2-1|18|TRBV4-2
CASSQDLPIAGGNNEQFF
TGTGCCAGCAGCCAGGATCTACCAATAGCGGGAGGGAACAATGAGCAGTTCTTC
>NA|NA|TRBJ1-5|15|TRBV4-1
CASSQVWAGNQPQHF
TGCGCCAGCAGCCAAGTCTGGGCAGGGAATCAGCCCCAGCATTTT
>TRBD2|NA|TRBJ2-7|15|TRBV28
CASSSPGGEEYEQYF
TGTGCCAGCAGTTCCCCCGGGGGGGAGGAGTACGAGCAGTACTTC
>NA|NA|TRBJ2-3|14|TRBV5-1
CASSSRDFSDTQYF
TGCGCCAGCAGCTCGCGGGACTTTTCAGATACGCAGTATTTT
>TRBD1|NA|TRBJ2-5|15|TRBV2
CASQHPQTGRKTQYF
TGTGCCAGCCAACACCCTCAGACAGGGCGGAAGACCCAGTACTTC
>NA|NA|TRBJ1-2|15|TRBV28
CASSRGGHKNYGYTF
TGTGCCAGCAGTCGAGGCGGACACAAAAACTATGGCTACACCTTC
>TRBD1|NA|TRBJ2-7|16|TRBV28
CASRGVQGQTLREQYF
TGTGCCAGCAGGGGCGTTCAGGGACAGACTCTTCGCGAGCAGTACTTC
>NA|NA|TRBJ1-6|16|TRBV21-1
CASSLDRGRNNSPLHF
TGTGCCAGCAGCCTGGACAGGGGGCGAAATAATTCACCCCTCCACTTT
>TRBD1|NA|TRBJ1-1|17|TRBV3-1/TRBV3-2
CASSPGLGDRGNTEAFF
TGTGCCAGCAGCCCTGGGTTGGGGGACAGGGGAAACACTGAAGCTTTCTTT